This T cell receptor (beta chain) was obtained from a study of blood T cells in healthy people across ages (dated by TCRdb to between 2014 and 2016). Context from the whole study: In model experiments, template switching captured roughly one uniquely barcoded TCR beta cDNA molecule for every two T cells. The study analyzed two additional independent replicas of 1 million unique cDNA reads from the same blood draw for two donors, one aged 18 to 30 and one aged 80 or older. The study measured age-related changes in TCR beta repertoire diversity using deep sequencing normalized with unique cDNA molecular identifiers. Four age groups were formed from the donors: young (average 16 years), middle-aged (just under 40), aged (approximately 60) and long-lived (more than 75).

The donors were under 40 Caucasian individuals from Russia, aged 6 to 90 years, who were systemically healthy. Each donor gave ten milliliters of peripheral blood, collected into EDTA-treated Vacutainer tubes. Ficoll-Paque density-gradient centrifugation was used to isolate PBMCs, with at least 6.5 million per sample. Trizol reagent was used to extract total RNA from PBMCs, with at least 5 micrograms per sample. Naive CD45RAhigh/CD27high T cell percentages were measured by flow cytometry on a PBMC aliquot from every donor. The CDR3 runs 15 residues from the cysteine to the phenylalanine. Solely the CDR3 DNA is kept, with 45 bases framed from the first base. CDR1 and CDR2 (MNHEY, SVGEGT) derive from the germline V gene. Ends trimmed: V by 0 bases, J by 1 base; bases unmatched to a gene: 1. Study-wide conclusions, independent of this receptor: There was a strong correlation between observed TCR beta diversity and the percentage of naive T cells measured by flow cytometry. Because the CMV infection status of the donors was unknown, age-related changes in expanded clonotypes may potentially have been confounded. Because profiling used bulk unsorted PBMCs, naive and antigen-experienced compartments could not be compared conclusively. Total diversity estimates from one million sequenced T cells were considered lower bounds and underestimates. Compared with the aged group, the long-lived group had more naive CD4+ T cells, fewer expanded clones and increased TCR diversity, a pattern suggesting age selection. As age increased, observed TCR beta diversity per million T cells dropped in a roughly linear way, and a significant reduction was already evident by age around 41.

Receptor amplification or capture employed 5' RACE. The instrument given in TCRdb is Illumina HiSeq 2500. A second roughly 6 to 12 cycle PCR used a sample-barcoded 5' primer and a J-beta primer mix. A template-switch 5' adaptor carrying 12 random nucleotides introduced a unique molecular identifier onto each TCR beta cDNA molecule. Each sample yielded at least 2.5 million CDR3-containing paired-end reads. All of the RNA was converted into first-strand cDNA using the Mint cDNA synthesis kit, with a TRBC-specific oligonucleotide serving as the primer. All cDNA was treated with uracil-DNA glycosylase and then went through a first 18-cycle PCR with the universal primers M1SS and BC2_uni_R. The paper's processing steps were these. For normalization, 1 million high-quality reads, each with a distinct molecular identifier, were randomly selected from each sample. Instead of being binned into consensus sequences, reads that shared molecular identifiers were thrown out. MiTCR, run with a Q25 quality threshold and the strictest error-elimination algorithm, handled CDR3 identification, clonotype clustering and error correction. A nonparametric unseen species model with Euler transformation was used to estimate a lower bound on total TCR beta diversity. The raw public reads went through TCRdb reprocessing: fastp at Q25, MiXCR clone calling, in-frame beta chains kept. CDR3 protein sequences are deduplicated, and each keeps its most common genes and DNA. TCRdb's processing, not the authors', yielded these V and J calls. The table for this sample lists over 450,000 distinct CDR3 sequences; under 30% of them were counted only once. The top ten clones comprise roughly 10% of the sample.

Turning to this clonotype: Its antigen remains unidentified. No base-level quality is on record; no much larger clone is a single base apart.

This sample was also put to use in a study of T cells of mothers and their children. Per the second study: The donors were nine systemically healthy Caucasian individuals, made up of three mothers and their six children. cDNA synthesis consumed the entire amount of extracted RNA, loaded at 1.5 ug RNA in each 15 ul reaction. In the second PCR, the M1S primer introduced both the sample barcodes and 2-4 random nucleotides. More than 8 million TCR beta CDR3 reads were obtained from each mother, and some 3.2 million reads were obtained from each child. Thymic selection shapes the output of TCR recombination in a similar way in related and unrelated pairs, and inherited differences have a minor effect. Related mother-child pairs always showed normalized repertoire overlap that was slightly higher than in unrelated mother-child pairs, though the difference was never significant. With a sensitivity of approximately 92 clones per million clonotypes, no persistent microchimeric T cell clones were detected. To look for features that set related mother-child pairs apart from unrelated individuals, the researchers ran deep NGS to compare the TCR beta repertoires of mothers and children. Mothers averaged roughly 40 +/- 4 years of age and children averaged around 10 +/- 4 years. Libraries were sequenced on Illumina HiSeq 2000 with 100+100 nt paired-end reads after adapter ligation with NEBNext reagents. To prevent cross-contamination, the mother and child libraries were prepared one month apart and sequenced in separate runs. For each donor, somewhere between roughly 450,000 and 2,000,000 distinct TCR beta clonotypes were identified. Naive TCR beta clonotypes were estimated from low-frequency clonotypes matched to each donor's FACS-determined naive share, without sorting.

The clonotype was recovered from a boy younger than 18 in good health. The rearranged chain carries TRBV6-2 or TRBV6-3 and TRBJ1-1, with 8 bases aligning to TRBD1. Material: blood. The CDR3 is CASSYSGTGNTEAFF. The bases read TGTGCCAGCAGTTACTCCGGGACAGGGAACACTGAAGCTTTCTTT.